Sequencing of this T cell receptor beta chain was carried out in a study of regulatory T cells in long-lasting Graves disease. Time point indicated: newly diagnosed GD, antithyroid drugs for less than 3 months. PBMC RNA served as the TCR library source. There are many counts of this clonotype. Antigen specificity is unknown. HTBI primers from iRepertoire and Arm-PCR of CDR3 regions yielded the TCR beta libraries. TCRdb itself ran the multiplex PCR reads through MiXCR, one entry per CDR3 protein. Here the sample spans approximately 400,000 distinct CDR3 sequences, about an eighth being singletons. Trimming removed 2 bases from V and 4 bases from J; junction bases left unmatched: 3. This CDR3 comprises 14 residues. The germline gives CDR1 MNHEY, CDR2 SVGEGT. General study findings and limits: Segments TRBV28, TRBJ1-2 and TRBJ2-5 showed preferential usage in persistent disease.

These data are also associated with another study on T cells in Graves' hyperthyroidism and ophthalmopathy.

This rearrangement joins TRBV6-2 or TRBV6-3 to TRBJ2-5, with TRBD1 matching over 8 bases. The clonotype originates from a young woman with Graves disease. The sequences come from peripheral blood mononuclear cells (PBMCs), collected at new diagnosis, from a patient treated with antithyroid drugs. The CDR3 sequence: CASSYGQGTETQYF. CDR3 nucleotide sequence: TGTGCCAGCAGTTACGGACAGGGAACAGAGACCCAGTACTTC.